This T cell receptor (beta chain) was found in a study of T cell responses to AZD1222 COVID-19 vaccine. Profiling relied on immunoSEQ multiplex PCR, and the TCRdb table lists in-frame clones only, not all of them. The table has approximately 85,000 clones, 86% seen once; the top ten hold roughly 7.5%. V was cut by 2 bases and J by 4 bases, with 18 bases left in between. This CDR3 spans 16 amino acids. Germline V CDR1 and CDR2: SGHRS, YFSETQ. This chain joins TRBV5-1 and TRBJ2-5, with a tentative D call TRBD1 (7 bases). Sequenced here: peripheral blood, sampled on day 0 of AZD1222 vaccination. The receptor's source is an adult in good health. The CDR3 spells CASSLQGMGTGETQYF. In DNA form, the CDR3 reads TGCGCCAGCAGCTTACAGGGGATGGGGACTGGAGAGACCCAGTACTTC.